The rows below give T cell receptor beta chains drawn from one sample of a study of early T cells in non-severe SARS-CoV-2 infection. From the 5' RACE reads, TCRdb called clonotypes with MiXCR, one entry per CDR3 protein. Of tens of thousands of distinct CDR3 sequences in the sample, 13% were seen once. The sequencing input was whole blood. The origin of the receptors is an adult who was a healthcare worker with PCR-confirmed SARS-CoV-2 infection or an uninfected control (not recorded which). Both conserved end residues are part of each CDR3. D genes are given only for firm matches. Where a row states a size, it is once, few, many or the class of an expanded clone; other rows omit it.

V	size	D	J	length	DNA	CDR3
TRBV6-1	.	.	TRBJ2-1	13	TGTGCCAGCAGTGAAGCGCGTCAGGCCGAGCAGTTCTTC	CASSEARQAEQFF
TRBV11-1	few	TRBD2	TRBJ2-7	15	TGTGCCAGCAGCTTAGATAGCGGGAGGACCTACGAGCAGTACTTC	CASSLDSGRTYEQYF
TRBV7-2	many	TRBD2	TRBJ2-1	15	TGTGCCAGCAGCTTCGTGGGGGGGTCCTACAATGAGCAGTTCTTC	CASSFVGGSYNEQFF
TRBV3-1	many	.	TRBJ2-5	11	TGTGCCAGCAGCCAAGTTGGGCCCCAGTACTTC	CASSQVGPQYF
TRBV7-3	many	TRBD1	TRBJ2-2	15	TGTGCCAGCAGCTTGACAGGGGCCTTGGGCGGGGAGCTGTTTTTT	CASSLTGALGGELFF
TRBV20-1	many	TRBD2	TRBJ2-7	15	TGCAGTGCTGTCAGCGGGAGGGTGAGCTCCTACGAGCAGTACTTC	CSAVSGRVSSYEQYF
TRBV7-2	many	TRBD1	TRBJ1-5	14	TGTGCCAGCAGCCAAGGAGGGGGCCGTCAGCCCCAGCATTTT	CASSQGGGRQPQHF
TRBV3-1	many	TRBD2	TRBJ2-4	17	TGTGCCAGCAGCCAGCCTGAGCGGGAGGGCCGACGGAACATTCAGTACTTC	CASSQPEREGRRNIQYF
TRBV10-3	many	.	TRBJ2-5	11	TGTGCCATCGGGGCCCCAGAGACCCAGTACTTC	CAIGAPETQYF
TRBV28	few	.	TRBJ1-2	11	TGTGCCAGCAGCCGGGCTTGGAGCTACACCTTC	CASSRAWSYTF
TRBV7-2	.	TRBD1	TRBJ2-3	15	TGTGCCAGCAGTCCACAGGGGAGTCGCACAGATACGCAGTATTTT	CASSPQGSRTDTQYF
TRBV28	.	TRBD1	TRBJ1-2	12	TGTGCCAGCAGTCGGACAGGCGGCGGCTACACCTTC	CASSRTGGGYTF
TRBV9	few	.	TRBJ2-7	15	TGTGCCAGCAGCGTAGCCTCGGACAGCTCCTACGAGCAGTACTTC	CASSVASDSSYEQYF
TRBV6-5	many	TRBD1	TRBJ2-2	15	TGTGCCAGCACCAAAAGACAGGGGAACACCGGGGAGCTGTTTTTT	CASTKRQGNTGELFF
TRBV6-2/TRBV6-3	.	TRBD2	TRBJ2-5	14	TGTGCCAGCAGTTACGGGGGAGGGCTAAAGACCCAGTACTTC	CASSYGGGLKTQYF
TRBV5-1	few	TRBD2	TRBJ2-7	15	TGCGCCAGCAGCGACGGGACTAGTCGTTCGGGGGAGCAGTACTTC	CASSDGTSRSGEQYF
TRBV7-6	.	.	TRBJ2-2	14	TGTGCCAGCAGCACAGGACTGAACACCGGGGAGCTGTTTTTT	CASSTGLNTGELFF
TRBV4-1	few	.	TRBJ2-7	11	TGCGCCAGCAGCCGTGATTCCGAGCAGTACTTC	CASSRDSEQYF
TRBV20-1	many	.	TRBJ1-5	12	TGCAGTGCTAGAGTACCCGATCAGCCCCAGCATTTT	CSARVPDQPQHF
TRBV29-1	.	TRBD2	TRBJ2-5	14	TGCAGCGTTGCGACTAGCGGGAGTATGGAGACCCAGTACTTC	CSVATSGSMETQYF
TRBV5-4	few	.	TRBJ1-6	14	TGTGCCAGCAGCTTGCGACAGCTTAATTCACCCCTCCACTTT	CASSLRQLNSPLHF
TRBV29-1	many	.	TRBJ1-2	15	TGCAGCGTTGAGGATTGGGGCAGTACATCCTATGGCTACACCTTC	CSVEDWGSTSYGYTF
TRBV5-6	few	TRBD2	TRBJ2-1	15	TGTGCCAGCAGCTCTTATGGGACTAGCAACAATGAGCAGTTCTTC	CASSSYGTSNNEQFF
TRBV24-1	few	TRBD2	TRBJ2-5	17	TGTGCCACCAGTGATTTGGGACTAGCGGGTACTATTGAGACCCAGTACTTC	CATSDLGLAGTIETQYF
TRBV28	few	.	TRBJ1-2	12	TGTGCCAGCATTAAGGGAGGGTATGGCTACACCTTC	CASIKGGYGYTF
TRBV7-9	.	.	TRBJ2-3	14	TGTGCCAGCAGGCCGACTAGTAAGGTCGATACGCAGTATTTT	CASRPTSKVDTQYF
TRBV12-3/TRBV12-4	many	TRBD2	TRBJ2-7	15	TGTGCCAGCAGGCCGACTAGCGGGCGACCGCAAGAGCAGTACTTC	CASRPTSGRPQEQYF
TRBV20-1	few	TRBD2	TRBJ2-3	17	TGCAGTGCTAGCTCCGGGGGGGCCTCCTTTAGCACAGATACGCAGTATTTT	CSASSGGASFSTDTQYF
TRBV20-1	.	TRBD2	TRBJ2-5	16	TGCAGTGCCAAAGAACTAGCGGGAGGGCCTTGGGAGACCCAGTACTTC	CSAKELAGGPWETQYF